These 25 T cell receptor beta chains originate from one sample sequenced in a study of metastatic and nonmetastatic thyroid tumors. Treatment of any kind had been given to no patient before thyroid surgery. Via MiXCR, TCRdb re-called the PCR reads. Here the sample spans about 40,000 clones, over 10% being singletons. Specimen: blood. Every receptor here comes from a female donor with papillary thyroid cancer or a benign thyroid nodule (not recorded which). Some clones in this sample may be carry-over from other donors' samples.

This clone was detected ten times or more. V usage is TRBV9 and J usage is TRBJ1-1; D possibly corresponds to TRBD1 (5 bases). CDR1 is SGDLS, CDR2 YYNGEE, per germline. V was cut by 4 bases and J by 4 bases, with 14 bases left in between. The CDR3 length is 14 residues. CDR3 sequence reads: CASSSGGGSTEAFF. The CDR3 DNA follows: TGTGCCAGCAGCTCCGGGGGGGGGAGCACTGAAGCTTTCTTT. The variable domain in full, completed from reference TRBV9 and TRBJ1-1, reads DSGVTQTPKHLITATGQRVTLRCSPRSGDLSVYWYQQSLDQGLQFLIQYYNGEERAKGNILERFSAQQFPDLHSELNLSSLELGDSALYFCASSSGGGSTEAFFGQGTRLTVV.

At least ten counts were recorded for this clone. The chain carries TRBV5-1 and TRBJ2-3; 11 nucleotides match TRBD2. CDR3 length equals 16 residues. The trim removed 0 bases at V and 7 bases at J, leaving 7 bases unmatched. Germline assignment: CDR1 SGHRS and CDR2 YFSETQ. The CDR3 reads CASSLATGLAENTQYF. Written as DNA, the CDR3 is TGCGCCAGCAGCTTGGCCACGGGACTAGCGGAGAATACGCAGTATTTT.

At least ten counts were recorded for this clone. This chain connects TRBV2 to TRBJ1-6; D is perhaps TRBD1 (5 bases). The germline V gene has CDR1 SNHLY and CDR2 FYNNEI. The V end lost 6 bases, the J end lost 10 bases, and 13 bases lay between the germline ends. The CDR3 covers 13 residues. CDR3 bases: TGTGCCAGCAGGTCTGACAGAGGCTCACCCCTCCACTTT. This codes for CASRSDRGSPLHF.

This clone was counted a few times. This chain links TRBV12-3 or TRBV12-4 with TRBJ1-1; D remains unclear. The V and J ends lost 1 base and 7 bases respectively, with 7 bases between them. The CDR3 is made up of 12 amino acids. CDR3 sequence reads: CASSLDPGEAFF. The CDR3 DNA is TGTGCCAGCAGTTTAGACCCGGGTGAAGCTTTCTTT.

This clone was seen at least ten times. This chain connects TRBV2 to TRBJ2-7; a weak D match, TRBD2 (6 bases). Trimming cost V 1 base and J 6 bases, with 10 bases left between them. The CDR3 length is 13 residues. The V gene's germline CDR1 is SNHLY and CDR2 FYNNEI. The DNA for the CDR3 is TGTGCCAGCAGTGAAGGGACTATACGCGAGCAGTACTTC. Its translation is CASSEGTIREQYF.

There are many counts of this clone. The gene calls are TRBV11-2 and TRBJ2-7; D not certain. V was pared by 1 base and J by 3 bases, with 7 bases between. The CDR3 is 13 residues long. From germline, CDR1 is SGHAT and CDR2 FQNNGV. CDR3 sequence (DNA): TGTGCCAGCAGCTTAGGGCAATTCTACGAGCAGTACTTC. Translating gives CASSLGQFYEQYF.

This clone has ten or more counts. The V and J genes are TRBV7-3 and TRBJ2-2; D is unclear. Trimming cost V 5 bases and J 7 bases, with 8 bases left between them. The CDR3 is 12 residues long. The germline CDR1 and CDR2 sequences are SGHTA and FQGTGA. In DNA, the CDR3 is TGTGCCAGCAGCCTAATGAACGGGGAGCTGTTTTTT. Encoded protein: CASSLMNGELFF.

This clone was counted at least ten times. This chain joins TRBV9 and TRBJ2-3, with TRBD2 as a possible D gene (6 bases). This CDR3 is 16 amino acids long. The germline gives CDR1 SGDLS, CDR2 YYNGEE. The ends were cut back, 0 bases at V and 5 bases at J, with 16 bases in the middle. The CDR3 sequence is CASSVDTASGGDTQYF. CDR3 bases: TGTGCCAGCAGCGTAGACACAGCCTCCGGGGGAGATACGCAGTATTTT. Variable domain in full (rest from reference TRBV9 and TRBJ2-3): DSGVTQTPKHLITATGQRVTLRCSPRSGDLSVYWYQQSLDQGLQFLIQYYNGEERAKGNILERFSAQQFPDLHSELNLSSLELGDSALYFCASSVDTASGGDTQYFGPGTRLTVL.

CDR3 in DNA: TGCAGTGCCCCAACGGACGGACGGGGTTATAATTCACCCCTCCACTTT. Translation: CSAPTDGRGYNSPLHF. This chain links TRBV20-1 with TRBJ1-6; D is unresolved. The V end lost 6 bases, the J end lost 4 bases, and 19 bases lay between the germline ends. Germline V CDR1 and CDR2: DFQATT, SNEGSKA (reference sequence). CDR3 size: 16 residues.

This clone came up many times. The rearrangement joins TRBV7-9 to TRBJ2-3; 10 bases align to TRBD2. This CDR3 has 15 amino acids. V was pared by 2 bases and J by 6 bases, with 5 bases of the junction left unmatched. Germline CDR1 reads SEHNR; CDR2 reads FQNEAQ (reference sequence). CDR3 nucleotides: TGTGCCAGCAGCTTACTAGCGGGAGTAGGGGATACGCAGTATTTT. Its protein product is CASSLLAGVGDTQYF.

This clone occurred many times. This may be a read error, as it is one base from a much larger clone. The V and J genes are TRBV24-1 and TRBJ2-1; 13 bases fit TRBD2. The V gene's germline CDR1 is KGHDR and CDR2 SFDVKD. Trimming at V came to 8 bases and at J to 4 bases, leaving 4 bases not matched to a gene. The CDR3 consists of 15 residues. The CDR3 DNA is TGTGCCACCAATACTAGCGGGAGGGTTTACAATGAGCAGTTCTTC. Translating it yields CATNTSGRVYNEQFF.

This clone has a single count. This chain links TRBV20-1 with TRBJ1-6; 12 bases align to TRBD1. Germline CDR1 reads DFQATT; CDR2 reads SNEGSKA (reference sequence). The CDR3 totals 15 residues. After removal of 0 bases from V and 10 bases from J, the junction contained 4 bases not matched to a gene. The CDR3 DNA reads TGCAGTGCTAGAGACCCGGGACAGGGGGCCTCACCCCTCCACTTT. Translation gives CSARDPGQGASPLHF.

In this sample, this clone turned up many times. The chain couples TRBV20-1 to TRBJ2-4, with 8 bases identical to TRBD1. CDR3 length: 14 amino acids. Germline CDR1 and CDR2: DFQATT and SNEGSKA (reference sequence). The ends lost 5 bases at V and 8 bases at J; junction bases unmatched: 11. CDR3 nucleotide sequence: TGCAGTGCTCGGCCTCGGACAGGGTTGGACATTCAGTACTTC. It is translated as CSARPRTGLDIQYF.

As regards this clone: One junction end does not reproduce the germline sequence, and a read error may be involved. The rearrangement links TRBV6-9 to TRBJ1-1, with a weak D call TRBD1 (5 bases). The CDR3 is 15 amino acids. Germline V CDR1 and CDR2: MNHGY, SVAAGI. The CDR3 loop reads CVSSFLDQGGPEAFF. CDR3 bases: TGTGTCAGCAGTTTCCTAGATCAGGGTGGACCTGAAGCTTTCTTT.

This clone was observed many times. This chain links TRBV19 with TRBJ1-6; a possible D gene is TRBD1 (5 bases). The CDR3 length is 14 residues. Trimming removed 7 bases at V and 7 bases at J, with 14 bases between. The germline gives CDR1 LNHDA, CDR2 SQIVND (reference sequence). The CDR3 here is CASKNDRWNSPLHF. In DNA form, the CDR3 reads TGTGCCAGTAAAAACGACAGATGGAATTCACCCCTCCACTTT.

This clone appeared a few times. The J gene is TRBJ2-1, the V gene TRBV19; 14 nucleotides align to TRBD2. Looked up from germline, CDR1 is LNHDA and CDR2 is SQIVND (reference sequence). The CDR3 loop spans 15 amino acids. The junction had 3 bases not matched to a gene; V was cut back by 3 bases and J by 8 bases. CDR3 loop: CASSMGLAGAYEQFF. CDR3 sequence (DNA): TGTGCCAGTAGTATGGGACTAGCGGGAGCCTATGAGCAGTTCTTC.

This clone was seen repeatedly, ten times or more. This chain uses TRBV27 with TRBJ2-5, with D uncertain. The CDR3 is made up of 12 amino acids. Looked up from germline, CDR1 is MNHEY and CDR2 is SMNVEV (reference sequence). Trimming pared 6 bases from V and 4 bases from J, leaving 9 bases between. CDR3 nucleotide sequence: TGTGCCAGCAGCAAGAACGGAGAGACCCAGTACTTC. Its translation: CASSKNGETQYF.

This clone was counted ten times or more. The same CDR3 can be traced to other DNA sequences in this sample. The chain links TRBV20-1 to TRBJ2-1, with 10 bases matching TRBD1. The junction had 3 bases not matched to a gene; V was cut back by 3 bases and J by 4 bases. The CDR3 spans 14 residues. Germline V gene data show CDR1 as DFQATT and CDR2 as SNEGSKA (reference sequence). The CDR3 DNA follows: TGCAGTGCTAGGGACAGGGGGTATTACAATGAGCAGTTCTTC. This sequence encodes CSARDRGYYNEQFF.

This clone was seen at least ten times. The V call is TRBV19, the J call TRBJ1-5, with D possibly being TRBD1 (6 bases). The CDR3 consists of 13 residues. The germline CDR1 and CDR2 sequences are LNHDA and SQIVND (reference sequence). V was pared by 5 bases and J by 7 bases, with 12 bases between. The CDR3 DNA is TGTGCCAGTAGTTGGGGGGGGGCACAGCCCCAGCATTTT. Encoded protein: CASSWGGAQPQHF.

This clone was observed at least ten times. The gene calls are TRBV6-2 or TRBV6-3 and TRBJ1-2, with D unresolved. The CDR3 is 14 residues long. V lost 4 bases, J lost 0 bases, and 9 bases lay in between. Germline V gives CDR1 MNHEY, CDR2 SVGEGT. The CDR3 loop is CASSWLNSNYGYTF. As DNA, the CDR3 is TGTGCCAGCAGTTGGCTGAACTCTAACTATGGCTACACCTTC.

This clone showed up many times. The chain recombines TRBV12-3 or TRBV12-4 with TRBJ2-3; 12 nucleotides line up with TRBD2. The junction had 0 bases not matched to a gene; V was cut back by 1 base and J by 4 bases. This CDR3 comprises 15 residues. The CDR3 sequence: CASSLGLAGADTQYF. The CDR3 DNA follows: TGTGCCAGCAGTTTAGGACTAGCGGGAGCAGATACGCAGTATTTT.

This clone was detected many times. The chain recombines TRBV25-1 with TRBJ1-2, with D unclear. The V and J ends lost 4 bases and 0 bases respectively, with 3 bases between them. This CDR3 contains 12 residues. CDR1 and CDR2 from the germline V gene are MGHDK and SYGVNS. The CDR3 DNA is TGTGCCAGCAGTGGTACTAACTATGGCTACACCTTC. It translates to CASSGTNYGYTF.

This clone was observed at least ten times. This chain joins TRBV6-1 and TRBJ1-3; D uncertain. The V end was cut by 10 bases, the J end by 0 bases, with 16 bases between. CDR1 is MNHNS, CDR2 SASEGT, per germline. The CDR3 runs 15 residues. CDR3 loop: CATMETTSSGNTIYF. The CDR3 DNA sequence: TGTGCCACAATGGAGACCACCAGCTCTGGAAACACCATATATTTT.

This clone was recorded at least ten times. This rearrangement joins TRBV3-1 to TRBJ2-7; TRBD2 matches 8 bases. CDR1 LGHDT and CDR2 YNNKEL come from the germline V gene (reference sequence). This CDR3 comprises 15 residues. Trimming cost V 2 bases and J 0 bases; bases outside gene matches: 3. The CDR3 is CASSQQSGSSYEQYF. In nucleotides, the CDR3 is TGTGCCAGCAGCCAACAAAGCGGGAGCTCCTACGAGCAGTACTTC.

This clone was seen many times. The V and J genes are TRBV19 and TRBJ1-5, with D unclear. The V gene lost 6 bases and the J gene lost 8 bases, with 14 bases spanning the gap. The CDR3 extends over 13 amino acids. From germline, CDR1 is LNHDA and CDR2 SQIVND (reference sequence). CDR3 region: CASSQTREEPQHF. The DNA of the CDR3 is TGTGCCAGTAGCCAGACTCGCGAGGAGCCCCAGCATTTT.